The sequence of this TCR beta chain was determined in a study of shared clonotypes between healthy human individuals (dated by TCRdb to 2019 to 2021). Concerning the study at large: Three men and a couple of women, aged 18 to 49 years, made up the cohort. Blood TCR repertoires of a handful of healthy adults were deeply sequenced to estimate repertoire size and the extent of clonotype sharing between individuals. Libraries were prepared and TCR repertoires were sequenced by different laboratories using diverse techniques, in order to increase sequencing depth and limit assay-specific biases. Per donor, leukapheresis produced somewhere between about 0.85 and 9.5 billion PBMCs. The paper as a whole reports these results and caveats: Based on pairwise subsampling, the degree of clonotype sharing among donors was expected to be affected by sequencing depth. The genetic and exposure-history diversity represented was limited by the small number of donors. Sampling was restricted to blood, and TCR repertoires in tissue are likely to differ from TCR repertoires in blood.

The CDR3 goes from the cysteine to the phenylalanine over 13 residues. Only the CDR3 region is kept as DNA, spanning 39 bases read in frame from base 1. CDR1 SGDLS and CDR2 YYNGEE are derived from the germline V gene. Donors were healthy HIV-negative adults with no recently reported acute infections or vaccinations. Every donor was a Caucasian adult living in Nashville, Tennessee, USA. For unsorted samples, roughly 91 million PBMCs were counted, and genomic DNA was extracted using the QIAamp DNA Blood Mini kit. Blood was collected by leukapheresis, and PBMCs were isolated by Ficoll-Histopaque density gradient centrifugation and then cryopreserved in liquid nitrogen vapor phase. Using the deep immunoSEQ assay, TCR CDR3 regions were amplified from genomic DNA by multiplex PCR. Genomic DNA extracted from each cell subset was distributed evenly over all wells of several immunoSEQ 96-well plates, and each plate served as one replicate. For unsorted PBMC, approximately 310 ng genomic DNA, equal to roughly 33,000 T cell genomes, was loaded into each replicate PCR. Genomic DNA from unsorted PBMC was sequenced over ten immunoSEQ deep assay plates. Purified libraries were quantified with a Qubit 3.0 fluorometer, sized on a Bioanalyzer 2100, and re-quantified with the KAPA Library Quantification kit. Each immunoSEQ 96-well plate was sequenced on its own single-read 150-cycle Illumina NextSeq 550 flow cell. The authors processed their data as follows. Because only junctional sequences without quality scores were contained in the immunoSEQ output, filtering matching that applied to full-length reads could not be performed. To assign V/J genes and CDR3, sequences were annotated against IMGT germline references using PyIR, a Python wrapper for IgBLAST v1.9. Reads with weak V/J assignments (E-value above 1e-6), missing CDR3, stop codons, out-of-frame junctions, or ambiguous translated residues were removed. A V3J clonotype was defined by an identical inferred V gene, J gene, and CDR3 amino acid sequence. Percentage overlap between repertoires was calculated by dividing the number of shared unique clonotypes by the size of the smaller repertoire. Richness of each repertoire was evaluated using RTK rarefaction, the Chao1 estimator, and Recon v2.1 estimates of unobserved clonotypes. Sourced from immuneACCESS, this table was stored by TCRdb with only in-frame sequences that have V and J called. A share of the clones is absent; for the studies checked, an unresolved V gene accounts for under half, and the remainder has no known explanation. The V and J calls and the clone size are those of that table, but D and trimming were determined from the DNA. Counted in this sample were around 500,000 clones; approximately 78% of them appeared once. The ten largest clonotypes hold about 11% of the sample.

This clone appeared a single time. Its cognate antigen has yet to be identified. The junction shows a germline mismatch at one end, possibly a read error. This clonotype originated in a woman between 40 and 55 years old in good health. Some clones in this sample may be carry-over from other donors' samples. The sample taken for sequencing was PBMCs. This chain joins TRBV9 to TRBJ2-7; no D gene call is confident. The CDR3 is CASSVGHSNEQYF. The nucleotides are TGTGCCAGCAGCGTAGGGCACTCCAACGAGCAGTACTTC.